This passage covers 26 T cell receptor beta chains from one sample sequenced in a study of T cell repertoires in cytomegalovirus infection. Via MiXCR, TCRdb re-called the reads, giving one row per CDR3 protein. The data contain around 740,000 distinct CDR3 sequences, approximately 40% of them singletons. The sample was PBMCs. Source of these receptors: a human donor in good health (CMV status not recorded). Some clones in this sample may be carry-over from other donors' samples.

The chain uses TRBV12-3 or TRBV12-4 and TRBJ1-1; D is undetermined. The CDR3 contains 14 residues. Trimming cost V 6 bases and J 1 base, with 12 bases left between them. The CDR3 reads CASRIFGRNTEAFF. CDR3 nucleotide sequence: TGTGCCAGCAGAATATTCGGACGGAACACTGAAGCTTTCTTT.

The rearrangement links TRBV28 to TRBJ2-2; 8 nucleotides match TRBD2. With V trimmed by 7 bases and J by 4 bases, 5 bases remained unmatched. Germline V gene lookup returns CDR1 MDHEN and CDR2 SYDVKM. The CDR3 is 14 residues long. The CDR3 DNA follows: TGTGCCAGCATGTCCCTAGCGGGCACCGGGGAGCTGTTTTTT. It is translated as CASMSLAGTGELFF.

The chain is built from TRBV7-6 and TRBJ1-1, with 7 positions matching TRBD1. Per germline, CDR1 SGHVS and CDR2 FNYEAQ. The CDR3 contains 16 residues. With 5 bases clipped from V and 2 bases from J, the junction kept 11 bases outside the gene matches. Here the CDR3 DNA reads TGTGCCAGCAGCCTAAGACAGGGAATTGAAAACACTGAAGCTTTCTTT. Amino acid sequence: CASSLRQGIENTEAFF.

This clonotype was recorded a few times. The chain has TRBV2 and TRBJ1-4; possibly TRBD1 for D (5 bases). V lost 8 bases and J 2 bases, leaving 12 bases between the germline ends. This CDR3 has 14 amino acids. The germline V gene has CDR1 SNHLY and CDR2 FYNNEI. The CDR3 DNA reads TGTGCCAGCCGATACAGGTCTACTAATGAAAAACTGTTTTTT. The encoded protein is CASRYRSTNEKLFF.

In its sample, this clonotype was seen many times. V gene TRBV11-2 combines with J gene TRBJ2-7, with D hard to call. This CDR3 spans 13 amino acids. V lost 5 bases, J lost 2 bases, and 10 bases lay in between. The germline CDR1 and CDR2 sequences are SGHAT and FQNNGV. CDR3 in DNA: TGTGCCAGCAGCCCAAGACGGACCTACGAGCAGTACTTC. This sequence encodes CASSPRRTYEQYF.

As for this clonotype: Germline is not matched at one junction end, which may reflect a read error. This rearrangement joins TRBV28 to TRBJ2-7, with D unclear. This CDR3 comprises 13 residues. Germline loops: CDR1 MDHEN, CDR2 SYDVKM. The CDR3 region is CASSLGRSYELYF. The CDR3 nucleotides are TGTGCCAGCAGTTTAGGCCGCTCCTACGAGCTGTACTTC.

With regard to this clonotype: Since the CDR3 does not end with the conserved phenylalanine or tryptophan, this likely comes from a read error. The V gene is TRBV28, the J gene TRBJ1-1, with D unresolved. The CDR3 contains 15 residues. Germline CDR1 MDHEN, CDR2 SYDVKM. The CDR3 nucleotides are TGTGCCAGCAGTTTATTGACGGGGAGAAACACGGAAGCTTTCTGT. Protein sequence: CASSLLTGRNTEAFC.

The chain uses TRBV7-4 and TRBJ1-6; D is perhaps TRBD1 (6 bases). V was pared by 8 bases and J by 7 bases, with 18 bases between. This CDR3 comprises 15 residues. Germline loops: CDR1 SGHVT, CDR2 SQSDAQ. CDR3 nucleotides: TGTGCCAGCGGCCTCGGGGGCGAGGCCAATTCACCCCTCCACTTT. Amino acid sequence: CASGLGGEANSPLHF.

The chain uses TRBV25-1 and TRBJ2-7; D ambiguous. Germline-derived CDR1 and CDR2 are MGHDK and SYGVNS. V lost 5 bases and J 4 bases, leaving 9 bases between the germline ends. CDR3 length: 12 residues. CDR3 nucleotides: TGTGCCAGCAGTAGGCATCAATACGAGCAGTACTTC. Protein sequence: CASSRHQYEQYF.

V and J are TRBV3-1 and TRBJ2-6, with 9 positions matching TRBD1. V trimming: 0 bases; J trimming: 0 bases; junction bases outside the gene matches: 6. Germline V gene sequence: CDR1 LGHDT, CDR2 YNNKEL (reference sequence). The CDR3 runs 19 residues. CDR3 nucleotides: TGTGCCAGCAGCCAAGATGGGACAGGGAGGGGCTCTGGGGCCAACGTCCTGACTTTC. Protein sequence: CASSQDGTGRGSGANVLTF. Together with reference TRBV3-1 and TRBJ2-6, the CDR3 gives the full variable domain: DTAVSQTPKYLVTQMGNDKSIKCEQNLGHDTMYWYKQDSKKFLKIMFSYNNKELIINETVPNRFSPKSPDKAHLNLHINSLELGDSAVYFCASSQDGTGRGSGANVLTFGAGSRLTVL.

The chain links TRBV7-3 to TRBJ2-2, with a tentative D call TRBD2 (5 bases). Germline-derived CDR1 and CDR2 are SGHTA and FQGTGA. This CDR3 has 14 residues. Trimming took off 1 base at V and 10 bases at J, with 13 bases between the two ends. The CDR3 region is CASSLNAGTLELFF. The CDR3 DNA reads as TGTGCCAGCAGCTTAAACGCGGGCACCTTGGAGCTGTTTTTT.

This clonotype was seen more than once but under ten times. The rearrangement uses TRBV7-9 and TRBJ1-4; D is possibly TRBD1 (5 bases). V lost 4 bases to trimming and J lost 8 bases, with 14 bases between them. Germline lookup yields CDR1 SEHNR and CDR2 FQNEAQ (reference sequence). CDR3 size: 14 residues. CDR3: CASSSSGTLEKLFF. In DNA form, the CDR3 reads TGTGCCAGCAGCTCGAGTGGGACTCTAGAAAAACTGTTTTTT.

On this clonotype itself: A junction end diverges from the germline sequence, so it may reflect a read error. The chain uses TRBV7-3 and TRBJ1-5; 7 positions agree with TRBD1. This CDR3 is built from 16 residues. Germline values: CDR1 SGHTA, CDR2 FQGTGA. Written as DNA, the CDR3 is TGTGCCGGCAGGTACAAGACAGGGTCTGTCGATCAGCCCCAGCATTTT. Protein: CAGRYKTGSVDQPQHF.

This clonotype was found many times. The rearrangement joins TRBV4-1 to TRBJ1-4; D is unresolved. Trimming cost V 4 bases and J 0 bases, with 15 bases left between them. This CDR3 spans 17 amino acids. CDR1 MGHRA and CDR2 YSYEKL come from the germline V gene. CDR3: CASSLRAPGSTNEKLFF. CDR3 DNA sequence: TGCGCCAGCAGCCTTAGGGCCCCCGGCTCAACTAATGAAAAACTGTTTTTT.

This clonotype was found many times. CDR3: CASSFRTGSTDTQYF. The CDR3 DNA reads as TGTGCCAGCAGCTTCAGGACAGGAAGCACAGATACGCAGTATTTT. This chain joins TRBV7-9 and TRBJ2-3; 7 nucleotides agree with TRBD1. The germline V gene encodes CDR1 SEHNR and CDR2 FQNEAQ (reference sequence). CDR3 length: 15 amino acids. Germline trimming cut 3 bases from V and 0 bases from J; bases unmatched to any gene: 3.

This clonotype is a singleton in its sample. The chain couples TRBV10-3 to TRBJ1-4, with D possibly matching TRBD1 (5 bases). The V and J ends lost 8 bases and 2 bases respectively, with 9 bases between them. The CDR3 runs to 13 residues. CDR1 and CDR2 from the germline V gene are ENHRY and SYGVKD. The CDR3 DNA is TGTGCCATCGGAGACAGCACTAATGAAAAACTGTTTTTT. Amino acids: CAIGDSTNEKLFF.

The chain joins TRBV7-3 to TRBJ2-2; D unresolved. V was clipped by 5 bases and J by 5 bases, with 9 bases between them. This CDR3 has 13 residues. In germline, CDR1 is SGHTA, CDR2 FQGTGA. DNA for the CDR3: TGTGCCAGCAGCCCCAGGCGGACCGGGGAGCTGTTTTTT. Translation gives CASSPRRTGELFF.

This clonotype appeared many times. The chain couples TRBV28 to TRBJ1-1, with TRBD1 identical over 7 bases. This CDR3 is 14 amino acids long. The junction had 4 bases not matched to a gene; V was cut back by 6 bases and J by 0 bases. CDR1 and CDR2 from the germline V gene are MDHEN and SYDVKM. This CDR3 reads CASRTGTVNTEAFF. Written as DNA, the CDR3 is TGTGCCAGCAGGACCGGGACAGTGAACACTGAAGCTTTCTTT.

Ten or more counts support this clonotype. This chain joins TRBV7-8 and TRBJ2-2, with a possible D match to TRBD2 (5 bases). The length of the CDR3 is 12 residues. The V gene's germline CDR1 is SGHVS and CDR2 FQNEAQ. CDR3 nucleotide sequence: TGTGCTGTGCTGAGGGATCCCGGGGAGCTGTTTTTT. Protein product: CAVLRDPGELFF.

Remarks on this clonotype: The conserved phenylalanine or tryptophan is not found at the CDR3 terminus, so this likely reflects a read error. This sequence joins TRBV18 and TRBJ2-5; TRBD1 is a possible D gene (5 bases). Trimming removed 2 bases from V and 6 bases from J, with 13 bases in between. Germline assignment: CDR1 KGHSH and CDR2 LQKENI. The CDR3 runs to 14 residues. CDR3 loop: CASSPGASEQTQYL. The CDR3 DNA reads as TGTGCCAGCTCACCAGGGGCGAGTGAACAGACCCAGTACTTA.

CDR3 sequence (DNA): TGTGCCAGCAAGAACCTAGATGGGGAGACCCAGTACTTC. Translation: CASKNLDGETQYF. The V and J genes are TRBV27 and TRBJ2-5; D uncertain. Looked up from germline, CDR1 is MNHEY and CDR2 is SMNVEV (reference sequence). V lost 7 bases, J lost 5 bases, and 14 bases lay in between. The CDR3 length is 13 residues.

The chain has TRBV13 and TRBJ2-3, with a weak D call TRBD2 (5 bases). The CDR3 has 16 residues. Germline CDR1 reads PRHDT; CDR2 reads FYEKMQ (reference sequence). Trimming shortened V by 0 bases and J by 3 bases, and 13 bases separated the two germline ends. The CDR3 reads CASSLGRTGWTDTQYF. The CDR3 nucleotides are TGTGCCAGCAGCTTAGGTCGCACGGGGTGGACAGATACGCAGTATTTT.

This clonotype was detected only a few times. CDR3 region: CASSHSRRDNNNEQFF. CDR3 DNA: TGTGCCAGCAGCCATAGCCGGCGGGATAACAACAATGAGCAGTTCTTC. The chain joins TRBV11-2 to TRBJ2-1, with a tentative D call TRBD2 (6 bases). V was clipped by 5 bases and J by 5 bases, with 19 bases between them. The CDR3 totals 16 residues. Germline V gene data show CDR1 as SGHAT and CDR2 as FQNNGV.

This rearrangement joins TRBV30 to TRBJ2-7, with a possible D match to TRBD2 (5 bases). Deletions cut 0 bases from V and 5 bases from J, with 14 bases between. The germline gives CDR1 GTSNPN, CDR2 SVGIG (reference sequence). The CDR3 extends over 14 amino acids. The CDR3 sequence: CAWSVLVLDDEQYF. The CDR3 coding sequence is TGTGCCTGGAGTGTACTAGTCTTGGACGACGAGCAGTACTTC.

About this clonotype: A read error may account for a junction end that differs from germline. The chain carries TRBV6-1 and TRBJ2-7; tentatively, D is TRBD2 (5 bases). This CDR3 is 14 amino acids long. Germline V gives CDR1 MNHNS, CDR2 SASEGT. The CDR3 DNA sequence: TGTGCCAGCAGGGGATGGACTTCTACCTACGATCAGTACTTC. Translating it yields CASRGWTSTYDQYF.

The V call is TRBV6-4, the J call TRBJ1-1; D is possibly TRBD1 (6 bases). Germline loops: CDR1 MRHNA, CDR2 SNTAGT. This CDR3 is 16 amino acids long. V was pared by 3 bases and J by 0 bases, with 14 bases between. CDR3 bases: TGTGCCAGCAGTGAACACAGCGGGGGCATGAACACTGAAGCTTTCTTT. It codes for CASSEHSGGMNTEAFF.